Each of the 13 T cell receptor beta chains below was sequenced from the same sample in a study of blood T cells in healthy people across ages. Primers used in a second PCR of roughly 6 to 12 cycles were a sample-barcoded 5' primer and a J-beta primer mix. In TCRdb, the 5' RACE reads were re-called with MiXCR into one record per CDR3 protein. Of about a million distinct CDR3 sequences in the sample, around 54% were seen once. Sequenced sample: blood. These receptors all stem from a woman in her sixties in good health.

The CDR3 bases are TGTGCCAGCAGTTTCCTCCTCGGGGCCAACGTCCTGACTTTC. It specifies CASSFLLGANVLTF. J is TRBJ2-6 and V is TRBV12-3 or TRBV12-4; D ambiguous. Trimming took 3 bases from V and 4 from J, leaving 7 bases between them. This CDR3 is built from 14 residues.

This clonotype was observed a handful of times. V is TRBV29-1 and J is TRBJ1-5; 9 bases line up with TRBD1. The ends lost 7 bases at V and 5 bases at J; junction bases unmatched: 6. From germline, CDR1 is SQVTM and CDR2 ANQGSEA. The CDR3 covers 13 residues. The CDR3 region is CSAGQGQDQPQHF. CDR3 nucleotides: TGCAGCGCTGGACAGGGGCAGGATCAGCCCCAGCATTTT. Full variable domain (remainder filled in from reference TRBV29-1 and TRBJ1-5): SAVISQKPSRDICQRGTSLTIQCQVDSQVTMMFWYRQQPGQSLTLIATANQGSEATYESGFVIDKFPISRPNLTFSTLTVSNMSPEDSSIYLCSAGQGQDQPQHFGDGTRLSIL.

V gene TRBV7-9 combines with J gene TRBJ2-7, with 9 bases aligning to TRBD2. The germline gives CDR1 SEHNR, CDR2 FQNEAQ (reference sequence). Trimming took 5 bases from V and 1 from J; bases not matched to a gene: 3. The CDR3 spans 14 residues. The CDR3 protein is CASSMGLASYEQYF. The CDR3 DNA is TGTGCCAGCAGCATGGGACTAGCTTCCTACGAGCAGTACTTC.

V usage is TRBV29-1 and J usage is TRBJ1-2; possible D gene TRBD1, 5 bases. This CDR3 comprises 12 residues. Per germline, CDR1 SQVTM and CDR2 ANQGSEA. The germline V and J ends were trimmed by 3 bases and 6 bases, with 11 bases remaining between them. DNA of the CDR3: TGCAGCGTTGATCTGGGGCAGGATGGCTACACCTTC. It is translated as CSVDLGQDGYTF.

This clonotype was observed a few times. This CDR3 reads CASSVRLGRTGAKNIQYF. In nucleotides, the CDR3 is TGTGCCAGCAGCGTCCGCCTGGGGAGAACTGGGGCCAAAAACATTCAGTACTTC. This chain uses TRBV7-2 with TRBJ2-4; weak D call: TRBD2 (5 bases). This CDR3 comprises 18 residues. With 5 bases removed from V and 1 base from J, the gap between germline ends came to 21 bases. CDR1 is SGHTA, CDR2 FQGNSA, per germline.

V gene TRBV4-1 combines with J gene TRBJ2-5; D gene unclear. V was clipped by 2 bases and J by 1 base, with 5 bases between them. CDR3 length equals 13 residues. Germline lookup yields CDR1 MGHRA and CDR2 YSYEKL. The CDR3 is CASSQKTQETQYF. The CDR3 coding sequence is TGCGCCAGCAGCCAAAAAACCCAAGAGACCCAGTACTTC.

The genes are TRBV5-1 and TRBJ2-3; TRBD1 is a possible D gene (5 bases). This CDR3 is 15 amino acids long. The germline CDR1 and CDR2 sequences are SGHRS and YFSETQ. V lost 4 bases and J lost 2, with 14 bases in between. In nucleotides, the CDR3 is TGCGCCAGCAGCCCCTACAGGAGTATCACAGATACGCAGTATTTT. Residues: CASSPYRSITDTQYF.

This clonotype was seen a handful of times. DNA for the CDR3: TGTGCCGTTGGGACTAGCGGCTCCTACGAGCAGTACTTC. This translates into CAVGTSGSYEQYF. The chain has TRBV6-1 and TRBJ2-7; TRBD2 matches at 11 bases. Germline values: CDR1 MNHNS, CDR2 SASEGT. Trimming removed 11 bases from V and 0 bases from J; junction bases left unmatched: 3. This CDR3 spans 13 amino acids.

This clonotype was seen more than once but under ten times. V usage is TRBV5-5 and J usage is TRBJ2-5, with 12 bases matching TRBD1. After removal of 7 bases from V and 11 bases from J, the junction contained 21 bases not matched to a gene. CDR3 length: 17 amino acids. Germline loops: CDR1 SGHKS, CDR2 YYEKEE (reference sequence). Here the CDR3 DNA reads TGTGCCAGCTCCGGGACAGGGGGCCCTATTTCCTACAATGAGCAGTACTTC. Translated, it gives CASSGTGGPISYNEQYF.

J is TRBJ2-1 and V is TRBV7-9; no reliable D call. Trimming took off 1 base at V and 0 bases at J, with 7 bases between the two ends. The CDR3 totals 15 residues. The V gene's germline CDR1 is SEHNR and CDR2 FQNEAQ (reference sequence). The CDR3 spells CASSLGAYSYNEQFF. For the CDR3, the DNA is TGTGCCAGCAGCTTAGGGGCTTACTCCTACAATGAGCAGTTCTTC.

V is TRBV28 and J is TRBJ1-2, with TRBD1 identical over 9 bases. This CDR3 spans 14 amino acids. Germline V gene sequence: CDR1 MDHEN, CDR2 SYDVKM. V shed 6 bases and J 1 base; nucleotides not matched to a gene: 3. The CDR3 is CASRGTGNNYGYTF. The CDR3 DNA reads as TGTGCCAGCAGGGGGACAGGGAATAACTATGGCTACACCTTC.

The chain combines TRBV6-2 or TRBV6-3 with TRBJ2-5; D possibly matches TRBD1 or TRBD2 (6 bases each). The CDR3 extends over 17 amino acids. Trimming took 2 bases from V and 3 from J, leaving 19 bases between them. CDR1 is MNHEY and CDR2 is SVGEGT in the germline V gene. Here the CDR3 reads CASSYGGPGGNEETQYF. The CDR3 DNA follows: TGTGCCAGCAGTTACGGCGGTCCCGGGGGCAACGAAGAGACCCAGTACTTC.

The J gene is TRBJ1-5, the V gene TRBV7-9; maybe TRBD1 (5 bases). The V gene's germline CDR1 is SEHNR and CDR2 FQNEAQ (reference sequence). The V gene lost 1 base and the J gene lost 4 bases, with 14 bases spanning the gap. CDR3 length: 16 amino acids. CDR3 in DNA: TGTGCCAGCAGCTTAGGGGCAGGGCGTCGGAATCAGCCCCAGCATTTT. Encoded protein: CASSLGAGRRNQPQHF. The whole variable domain, filled in from reference TRBV7-9 and TRBJ1-5, reads DTGVSQNPRHKITKRGQNVTFRCDPISEHNRLYWYRQTLGQGPEFLTYFQNEAQLEKSRLLSDRFSAERPKGSFSTLEIQRTEQGDSAMYLCASSLGAGRRNQPQHFGDGTRLSIL.